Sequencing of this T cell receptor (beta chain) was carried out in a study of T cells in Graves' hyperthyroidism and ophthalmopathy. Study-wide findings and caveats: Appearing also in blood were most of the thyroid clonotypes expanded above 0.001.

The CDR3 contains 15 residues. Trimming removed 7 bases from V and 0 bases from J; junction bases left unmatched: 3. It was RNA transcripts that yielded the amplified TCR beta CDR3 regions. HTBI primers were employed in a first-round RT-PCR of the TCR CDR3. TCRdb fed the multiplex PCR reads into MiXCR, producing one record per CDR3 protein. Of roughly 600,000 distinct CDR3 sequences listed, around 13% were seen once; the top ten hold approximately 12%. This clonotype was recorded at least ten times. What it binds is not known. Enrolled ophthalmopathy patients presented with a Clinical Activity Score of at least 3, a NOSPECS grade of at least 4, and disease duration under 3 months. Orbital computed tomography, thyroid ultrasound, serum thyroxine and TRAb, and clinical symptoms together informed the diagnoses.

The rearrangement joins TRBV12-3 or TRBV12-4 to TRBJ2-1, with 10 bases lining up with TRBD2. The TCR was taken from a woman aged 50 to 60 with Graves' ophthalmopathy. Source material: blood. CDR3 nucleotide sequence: TGTGCCAGCACGACTAGCGGGTACTCCTACAATGAGCAGTTCTTC. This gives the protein CASTTSGYSYNEQFF.